The source of this T cell receptor beta chain is a study of T cell repertoires in cytomegalovirus infection. Study overall: Matching HLA type and CMV infection were both indicated by public TCR beta signatures.

Study-wide results and caveats: CMV-specific HLA-C-restricted TCR beta clonotypes dominated the ex vivo response. Adding up the frequency of public TCR beta families identified people who carried CMV plus the relevant HLA.

Details on this clonotype: What it binds is unknown.

CDR1 and CDR2 (germline): GTSNPN, SVGIG (reference sequence). This CDR3 has 11 residues. V was shortened by 1 base and J by 8 bases, with 8 bases between the two germline ends. TCRdb re-derived calls from the reads in MiXCR, one entry per CDR3 protein. The sample includes nearly 550,000 distinct CDR3 sequences, 15% to 20% of them seen just once. Source material: CD8+ T cells from PBMCs. This receptor was identified in a human donor in good health (CMV status not recorded). Some clones in this sample may be carry-over from other donors' samples. This chain links TRBV30 with TRBJ1-1; D possibly corresponds to TRBD1 (6 bases). CDR3 DNA: TGTGCCTGGAGTGACAGGGAAGAAGCTTTCTTT. This gives the protein CAWSDREEAFF.